These 3 T cell receptor beta chains were all obtained from the same sample, sequenced in a study of human T cells and chemical hapten exposure. TCRdb fed the RACE reads into MiXCR, producing one record per CDR3 protein. The sample carries approximately 260,000 distinct CDR3 sequences, just under 8% recorded once. Time point given: pre-sensitization, week 0. Stated treatment: therapeutic diphenylcyclopropenone sensitization with weekly scalp DPC. This material consisted of whole blood, taken in connection with sensitization to the hapten diphenylcyclopropenone (DPC). Every receptor here comes from a man aged 18 to 29 with alopecia areata. Some clones in this sample may be carry-over from other donors' samples.

This chain links TRBV11-2 with TRBJ2-1; 8 nucleotides line up with TRBD2. In germline, CDR1 is SGHAT, CDR2 FQNNGV. The CDR3 covers 15 residues. Trimming cost V 5 bases and J 7 bases; bases outside gene matches: 10. The CDR3 here is CASSPNGGGQNEQFF. The CDR3 nucleotides read TGTGCCAGCAGCCCAAATGGCGGGGGGCAAAATGAGCAGTTCTTC.

The gene calls are TRBV27 and TRBJ2-7, with D perhaps matching TRBD1 (6 bases). Per the germline V gene, CDR1 is MNHEY and CDR2 is SMNVEV (reference sequence). There are 16 residues in the CDR3. V gave up 6 bases and J gave up 2 bases, with 20 bases separating them. Here the CDR3 reads CASRSYRDTETYEQYV. CDR3 nucleotide sequence: TGTGCCAGCAGGAGCTACCGGGACACTGAAACCTACGAGCAGTACGTC.

This rearrangement joins TRBV7-6 to TRBJ2-2, with D tentatively TRBD2 (6 bases). The CDR3 runs 15 residues. Per the germline V gene, CDR1 is SGHVS and CDR2 is FNYEAQ. V shed 5 bases and J shed 2 bases, with 12 bases lying between them. The CDR3, as DNA: TGTGCCAGCAGCCCCGGGGGAGTCAACACCGGGGAGCTGTTTTTT. Amino acid sequence: CASSPGGVNTGELFF.